Described below is a single TCR beta chain sequence and its context. In the authors' workflow: By means of reference gene primer amplification, nucleated cell counts were estimated. The protocol was immunoSEQ multiplex PCR, while the TCRdb copy is restricted to in-frame clones and leaves out a portion. V and J calls and clone size are copied from that table; D and trimming were computed from the DNA. The sample includes 150,000 to 160,000 clones, approximately 78% seen only once; the top ten take 1.5% to 2%. This sample stems from a study of blood T cell repertoires in COVID-19. Turning to the study itself: COVID-19 samples collected from the United States, Italy and Spain covered acute and convalescent phases. From T cells, B-cell-depleted T cells, or PBMCs came the material, which was cDNA or gDNA.

V was trimmed by 4 bases and J by 0 bases, leaving 19 bases between them. CDR3 length: 19 residues. Germline V gene sequence: CDR1 SNHLY, CDR2 FYNNEI. This sequence joins TRBV2 and TRBJ1-6; D gene uncertain. This receptor was identified in an elderly man with acute or convalescent COVID-19. What was sequenced was peripheral blood. The CDR3 protein is CASSGEIFSGSSYNSPLHF. The CDR3 coding sequence is TGTGCCAGCAGTGGAGAGATCTTTTCGGGGAGCTCCTATAATTCACCCCTCCACTTT.